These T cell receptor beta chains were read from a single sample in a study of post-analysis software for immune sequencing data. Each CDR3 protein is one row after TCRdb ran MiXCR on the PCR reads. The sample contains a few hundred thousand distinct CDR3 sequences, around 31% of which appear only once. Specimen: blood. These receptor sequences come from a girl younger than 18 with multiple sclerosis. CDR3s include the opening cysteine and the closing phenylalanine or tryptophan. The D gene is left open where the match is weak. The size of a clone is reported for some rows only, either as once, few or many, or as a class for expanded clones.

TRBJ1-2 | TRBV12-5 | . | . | TGTGCTAGTGGTAACCAAACAGTCTATGGCTACACCTTC | CASGNQTVYGYTF
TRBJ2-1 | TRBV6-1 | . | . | TGTGCCATATACCATACAGGGACCTCCTACAATGAGCAGTTCTTC | CAIYHTGTSYNEQFF
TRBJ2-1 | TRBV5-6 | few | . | TGTGCCAGCAGCTCCTACACCGGAGGCGTTATAGGTACGGATGAGCAGTTCTTC | CASSSYTGGVIGTDEQFF
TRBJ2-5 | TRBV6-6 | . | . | TGTGCCAGCAGTTACTCAAGGGGCCGGCAAGAGACCCAGTACTTC | CASSYSRGRQETQYF
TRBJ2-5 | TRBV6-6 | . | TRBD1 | TGTGCCATCAGGGGGCTTTCCCAAGAGACCCAGTACTTC | CAIRGLSQETQYF
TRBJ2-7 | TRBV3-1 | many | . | TGTGCCAGCAGCCAAGGGAGCGAGCAGTACTTC | CASSQGSEQYF
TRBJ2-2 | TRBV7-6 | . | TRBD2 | TGTGCCAGCAGCCCCGGACTAGCGGGGACCACCGGGGAGCTGTTTTTT | CASSPGLAGTTGELFF
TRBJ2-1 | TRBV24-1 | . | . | TGTGCCACCAGTGAGCATCAGGTGGCCTACAATGAGCAGTTCTTC | CATSEHQVAYNEQFF
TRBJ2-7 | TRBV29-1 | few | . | TGCAGCTTCCAACGCAGCCCGGGGTACGAGCAGTACTTC | CSFQRSPGYEQYF
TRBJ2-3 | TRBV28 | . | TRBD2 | TGTGCCAGCAGTGAAATAGCGGGGGGCCGGGATACGCAGTATTTT | CASSEIAGGRDTQYF
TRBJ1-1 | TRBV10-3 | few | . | TGTGCCATCAGTGCCTCCGACAACACTGAAGCTTTCTTT | CAISASDNTEAFF
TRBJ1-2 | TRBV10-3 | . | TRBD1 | TGTGCCATCAGTGAGTCGTTGGTCAGGGGGGACGACTACACCTTC | CAISESLVRGDDYTF
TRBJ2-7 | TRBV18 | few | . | TGTGCCAGCTCACCTGACAGGAGTCCCTACGAGCAGTACTTC | CASSPDRSPYEQYF
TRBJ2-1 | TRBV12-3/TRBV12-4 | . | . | TGTGCCAGCAGTCGACCAGGCAGTTACAATGAGCAGTTCTTC | CASSRPGSYNEQFF
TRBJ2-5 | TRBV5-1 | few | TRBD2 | TGCGCCAGCAGCCCGGGACTAGCGGGGGGGCCAAACAATGAGCAGTACTTC | CASSPGLAGGPNNEQYF
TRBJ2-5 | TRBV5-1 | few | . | TGCGCCAGCAGATTTGGGGACCCTAAGATGCAAGAGACCCAGTACTTC | CASRFGDPKMQETQYF
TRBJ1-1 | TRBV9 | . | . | TGTGCCAGCAGCGTAACGGGAGAACCCAAGCTAGGAGCTTTCTTT | CASSVTGEPKLGAFF
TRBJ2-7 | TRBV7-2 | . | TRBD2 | TGTGCCATCAGTGATCGGTCTAGCGGGACGACTTCCTACGAGCAGTACTTC | CAISDRSSGTTSYEQYF
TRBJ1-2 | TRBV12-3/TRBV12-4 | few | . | TGTGCCAGCAGTTTCGGGCAGAGATGGTATGGCTACACCTTC | CASSFGQRWYGYTF
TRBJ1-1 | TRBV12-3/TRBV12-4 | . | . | TGTGCCAGCAGCGTAGGGGGAGGAGCTTTCTTT | CASSVGGGAFF
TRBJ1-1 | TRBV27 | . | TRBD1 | TGTGCCAGCAGTAACAGGGGGCACACTGAAGCTTTCTTT | CASSNRGHTEAFF
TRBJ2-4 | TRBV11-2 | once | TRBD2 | TGTGCCGGCAGCCGAATAGCGGGGGGTTTCGATGAGCAGTACTTC | CAGSRIAGGFDEQYF
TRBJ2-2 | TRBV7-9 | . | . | TGTGCCAGCGAAAACACCGGGGAGCTGTTTTTT | CASENTGELFF
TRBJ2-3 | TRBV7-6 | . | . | TGTGCCAGCAGCTTGTTTTCCCCGGGACCAGGTACGCAGTATTTT | CASSLFSPGPGTQYF
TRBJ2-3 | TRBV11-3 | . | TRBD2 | TGTGCCAGCAGCTTAGGACTAGCGGGGTTCGCAGATACGCAGTATTTT | CASSLGLAGFADTQYF
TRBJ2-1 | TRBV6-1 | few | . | TGTGCCAGCAGTGTCAGGTGGTCCTACAATGAGCAGTTCTTC | CASSVRWSYNEQFF